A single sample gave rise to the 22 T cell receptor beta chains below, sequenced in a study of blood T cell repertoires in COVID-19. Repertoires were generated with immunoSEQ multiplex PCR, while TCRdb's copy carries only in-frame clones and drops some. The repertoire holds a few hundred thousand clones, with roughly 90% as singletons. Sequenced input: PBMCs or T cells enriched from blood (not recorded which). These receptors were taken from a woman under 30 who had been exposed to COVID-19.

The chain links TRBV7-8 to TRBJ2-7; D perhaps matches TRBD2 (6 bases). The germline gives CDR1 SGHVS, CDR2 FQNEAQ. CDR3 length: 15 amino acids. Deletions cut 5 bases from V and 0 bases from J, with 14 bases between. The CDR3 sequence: CASSQGTARSYEQYF. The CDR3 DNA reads TGTGCCAGCAGCCAAGGGACTGCTCGCTCCTACGAGCAGTACTTC.

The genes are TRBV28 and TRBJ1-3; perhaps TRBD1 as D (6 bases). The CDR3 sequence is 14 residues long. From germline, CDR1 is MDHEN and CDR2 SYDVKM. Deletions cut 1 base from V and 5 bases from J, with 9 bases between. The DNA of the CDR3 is TGTGCCAGCAGTTTATTACAGGGAAGAAACACCATATATTTT. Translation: CASSLLQGRNTIYF.

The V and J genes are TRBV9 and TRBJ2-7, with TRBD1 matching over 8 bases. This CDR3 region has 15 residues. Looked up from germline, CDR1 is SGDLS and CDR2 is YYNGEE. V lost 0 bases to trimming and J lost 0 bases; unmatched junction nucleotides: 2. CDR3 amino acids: CASSVGGQASYEQYF. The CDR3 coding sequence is TGTGCCAGCAGCGTAGGGGGACAGGCCTCCTACGAGCAGTACTTC.

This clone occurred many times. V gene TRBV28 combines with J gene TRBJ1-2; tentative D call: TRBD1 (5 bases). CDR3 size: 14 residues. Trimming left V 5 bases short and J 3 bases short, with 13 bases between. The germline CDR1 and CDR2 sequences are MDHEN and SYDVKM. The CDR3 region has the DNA TGTGCCAGCAGTCTCCTACAGGTTTACTATGGCTACACCTTC. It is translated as CASSLLQVYYGYTF.

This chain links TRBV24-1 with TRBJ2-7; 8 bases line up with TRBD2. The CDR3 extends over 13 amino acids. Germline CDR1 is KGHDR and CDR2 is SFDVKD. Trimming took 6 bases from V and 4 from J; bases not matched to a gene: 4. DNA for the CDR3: TGTGCCACCAGTACTAGCGGTAGTTACGAGCAGTACTTC. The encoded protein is CATSTSGSYEQYF.

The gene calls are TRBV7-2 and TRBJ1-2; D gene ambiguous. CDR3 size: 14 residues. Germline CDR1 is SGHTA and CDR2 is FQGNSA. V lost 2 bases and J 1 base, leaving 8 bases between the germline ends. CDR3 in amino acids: CASSLHRDNYGYTF. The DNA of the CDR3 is TGTGCCAGCAGCTTACATAGAGATAACTATGGCTACACCTTC.

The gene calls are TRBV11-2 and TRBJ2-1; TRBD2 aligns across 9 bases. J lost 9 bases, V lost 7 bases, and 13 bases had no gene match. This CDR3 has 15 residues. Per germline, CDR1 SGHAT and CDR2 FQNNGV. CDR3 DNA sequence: TGTGCCAGCACGGATTCGATAGCGGGGGAGGGTGAGCAGTTCTTC. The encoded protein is CASTDSIAGEGEQFF.

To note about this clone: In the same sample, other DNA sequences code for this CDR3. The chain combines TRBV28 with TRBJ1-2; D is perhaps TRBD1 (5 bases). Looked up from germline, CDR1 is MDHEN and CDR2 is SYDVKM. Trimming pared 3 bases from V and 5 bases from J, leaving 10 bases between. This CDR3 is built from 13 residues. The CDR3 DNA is TGTGCCAGCAGTTTGGGCAGGGCTTATGGCTACACCTTC. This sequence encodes CASSLGRAYGYTF.

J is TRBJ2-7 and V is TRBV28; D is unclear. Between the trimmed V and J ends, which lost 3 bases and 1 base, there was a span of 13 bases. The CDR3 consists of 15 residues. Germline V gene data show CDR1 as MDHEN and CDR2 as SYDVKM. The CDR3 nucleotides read TGTGCCAGCAGTTTCCGCTTGAGCAGGTCCTACGAGCAGTACTTC. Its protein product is CASSFRLSRSYEQYF. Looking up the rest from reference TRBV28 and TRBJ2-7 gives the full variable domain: DVKVTQSSRYLVKRTGEKVFLECVQDMDHENMFWYRQDPGLGLRLIYFSYDVKMKEKGDIPEGYSVSREKKERFSLILESASTNQTSMYLCASSFRLSRSYEQYFGPGTRLTVT.

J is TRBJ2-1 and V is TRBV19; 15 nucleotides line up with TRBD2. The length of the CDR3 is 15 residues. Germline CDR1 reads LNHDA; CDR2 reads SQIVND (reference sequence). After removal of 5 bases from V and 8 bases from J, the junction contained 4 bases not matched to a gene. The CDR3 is CASSPWTSGRDEQFF. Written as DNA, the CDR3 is TGTGCCAGTAGTCCGTGGACTAGCGGGAGGGATGAGCAGTTCTTC.

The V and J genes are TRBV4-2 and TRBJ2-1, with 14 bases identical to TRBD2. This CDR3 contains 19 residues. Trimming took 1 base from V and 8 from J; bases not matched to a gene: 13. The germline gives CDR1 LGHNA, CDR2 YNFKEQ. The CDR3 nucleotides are TGTGCCAGCAGCCAAGGGAGGCGACTGACTAGCGGGGGGGCAGATGAGCAGTTCTTC. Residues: CASSQGRRLTSGGADEQFF.

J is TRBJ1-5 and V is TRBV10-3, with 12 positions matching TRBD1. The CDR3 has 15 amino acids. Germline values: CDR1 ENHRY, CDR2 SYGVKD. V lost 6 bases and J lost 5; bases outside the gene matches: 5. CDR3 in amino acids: CAIRGDRGHDQPQHF. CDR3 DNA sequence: TGTGCCATCAGGGGGGACAGGGGGCACGATCAGCCCCAGCATTTT.

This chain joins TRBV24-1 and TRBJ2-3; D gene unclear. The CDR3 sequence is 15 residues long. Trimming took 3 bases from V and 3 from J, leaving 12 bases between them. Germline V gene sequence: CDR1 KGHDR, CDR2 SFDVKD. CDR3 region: CATSDTRSQTDTQYF. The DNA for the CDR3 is TGTGCCACCAGTGATACAAGGAGCCAAACAGATACGCAGTATTTT.

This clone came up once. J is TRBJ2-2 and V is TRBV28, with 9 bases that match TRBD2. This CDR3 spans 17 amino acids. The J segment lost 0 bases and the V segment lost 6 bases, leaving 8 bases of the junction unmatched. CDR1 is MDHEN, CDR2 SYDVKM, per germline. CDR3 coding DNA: TGTGCCAGCAGGGCCGGACTAGCGCTCGCGAACACCGGGGAGCTGTTTTTT. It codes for CASRAGLALANTGELFF.

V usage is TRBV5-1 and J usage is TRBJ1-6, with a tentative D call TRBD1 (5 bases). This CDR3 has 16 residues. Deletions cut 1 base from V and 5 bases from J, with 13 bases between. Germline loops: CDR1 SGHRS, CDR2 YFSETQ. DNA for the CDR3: TGCGCCAGCAGCTTGCTACAGGTCGGCCATAATTCACCCCTCCACTTT. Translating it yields CASSLLQVGHNSPLHF.

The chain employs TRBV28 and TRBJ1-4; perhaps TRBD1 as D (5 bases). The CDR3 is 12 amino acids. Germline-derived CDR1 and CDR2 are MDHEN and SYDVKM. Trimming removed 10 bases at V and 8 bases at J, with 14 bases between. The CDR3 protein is CATPGLGEKLFF. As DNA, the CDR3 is TGTGCCACCCCAGGGTTAGGCGAAAAACTGTTTTTT.

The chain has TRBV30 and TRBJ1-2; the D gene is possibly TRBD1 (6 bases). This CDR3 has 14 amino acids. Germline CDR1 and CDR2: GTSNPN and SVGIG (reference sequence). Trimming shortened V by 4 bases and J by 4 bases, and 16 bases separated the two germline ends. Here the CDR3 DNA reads TGTGCCTGGACTACAGGGCTTCGCGGCTATGGCTACACCTTC. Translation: CAWTTGLRGYGYTF.

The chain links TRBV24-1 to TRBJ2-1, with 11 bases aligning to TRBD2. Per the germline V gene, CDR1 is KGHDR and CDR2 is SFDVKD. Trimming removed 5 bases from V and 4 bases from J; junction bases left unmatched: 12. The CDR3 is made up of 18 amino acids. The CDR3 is CATSAHSGGELHYNEQFF. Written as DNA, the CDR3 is TGTGCCACCAGTGCTCATAGCGGGGGGGAACTACATTACAATGAGCAGTTCTTC.

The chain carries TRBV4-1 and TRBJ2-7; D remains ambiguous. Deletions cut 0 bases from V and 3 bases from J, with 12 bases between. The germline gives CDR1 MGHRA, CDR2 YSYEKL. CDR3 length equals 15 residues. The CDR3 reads CASSQESPGHYEQYF. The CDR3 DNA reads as TGCGCCAGCAGCCAAGAATCACCCGGTCACTACGAGCAGTACTTC.

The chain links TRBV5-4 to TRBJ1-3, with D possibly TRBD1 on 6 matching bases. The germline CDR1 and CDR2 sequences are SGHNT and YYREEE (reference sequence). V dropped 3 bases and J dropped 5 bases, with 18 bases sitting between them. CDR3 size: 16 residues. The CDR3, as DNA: TGTGCCAGCAGCTCCGATGGGGGGGGCATAAGAAACACCATATATTTT. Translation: CASSSDGGGIRNTIYF.

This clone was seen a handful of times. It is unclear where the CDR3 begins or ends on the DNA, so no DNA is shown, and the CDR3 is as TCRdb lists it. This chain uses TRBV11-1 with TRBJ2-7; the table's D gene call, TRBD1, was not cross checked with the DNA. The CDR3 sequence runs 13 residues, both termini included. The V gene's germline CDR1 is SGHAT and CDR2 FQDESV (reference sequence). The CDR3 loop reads CASSLVGQGTRYF.

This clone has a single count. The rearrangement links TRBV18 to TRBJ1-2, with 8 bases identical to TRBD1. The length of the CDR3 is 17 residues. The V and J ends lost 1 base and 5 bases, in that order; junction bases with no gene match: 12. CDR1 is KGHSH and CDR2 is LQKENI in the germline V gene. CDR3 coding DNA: TGTGCCAGCTCACCACTACCGACAGGGGAAGTTAATTATGGCTACACCTTC. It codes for CASSPLPTGEVNYGYTF.